These 10 T cell receptor beta chains were sequenced from one sample in a study of T cell responses to AZD1222 COVID-19 vaccine. Using immunoSEQ multiplex PCR, the repertoire was profiled, and TCRdb retains in-frame clones only, with some absent. This table has roughly 140,000 clones, over 80% appearing once. Sequenced here: peripheral blood, sampled 28 days after the second AZD1222 dose. Receptor source: an adult who received the AZD1222 COVID-19 vaccine.

V usage is TRBV7-2 and J usage is TRBJ2-7; 13 bases are a match to TRBD2. The length of the CDR3 is 15 residues. J gave up 5 bases and V 5 bases, and 6 bases lay outside the gene matches. Germline V gene lookup returns CDR1 SGHTA and CDR2 FQGNSA. The CDR3 loop is CASSPLTSGRHEQYF. The CDR3 DNA is TGTGCCAGCAGCCCATTGACTAGCGGGAGGCACGAGCAGTACTTC. The full variable domain, rest sourced from reference TRBV7-2 and TRBJ2-7, is GAGVSQSPSNKVTEKGKDVELRCDPISGHTALYWYRQSLGQGLEFLIYFQGNSAPDKSGLPSDRFSAERTGGSVSTLTIQRTQQEDSAVYLCASSPLTSGRHEQYFGPGTRLTVT.

V usage is TRBV7-8 and J usage is TRBJ2-3; possibly TRBD2 for D (6 bases). CDR3 length: 18 residues. Germline loops: CDR1 SGHVS, CDR2 FQNEAQ. V lost 5 bases, J lost 0 bases, and 21 bases lay in between. CDR3 amino acids: CASSGVAGWGISTDTQYF. As DNA, the CDR3 is TGTGCCAGCAGCGGGGTGGCGGGATGGGGGATTAGCACAGATACGCAGTATTTT.

This clone was seen only a few times. The V gene is TRBV30, the J gene TRBJ2-3; TRBD1 or TRBD2 may be the D gene (5 bases each). Per germline, CDR1 GTSNPN and CDR2 SVGIG (reference sequence). This CDR3 has 12 residues. Trimming took 0 bases from V and 10 from J, leaving 11 bases between them. CDR3 residues: CAWSVGAGAQYF. The CDR3 DNA follows: TGTGCCTGGAGTGTAGGGGCGGGTGCGCAGTATTTT. The variable domain in full, with the rest retrieved from reference TRBV30 and TRBJ2-3, is SQTIHQWPATLVQPVGSPLSLECTVEGTSNPNLYWYRQAAGRGLQLLFYSVGIGQISSEVPQNLSASRPQDRQFILSSKKLLLSDSGFYLCAWSVGAGAQYFGPGTRLTVL.

The sample holds one count of this clone. The genes are TRBV7-8 and TRBJ2-7, with D tentatively TRBD2 (6 bases). This CDR3 spans 14 amino acids. Germline lookup yields CDR1 SGHVS and CDR2 FQNEAQ. V gave up 5 bases and J gave up 5 bases, with 16 bases separating them. For the CDR3, the DNA is TGTGCCAGCAGCGGGACTTTCGTTATCAACGAGCAGTACTTC. Its translation is CASSGTFVINEQYF. Together with reference TRBV7-8 and TRBJ2-7, the CDR3 gives the full variable domain: GAGVSQSPRYKVAKRGQDVALRCDPISGHVSLFWYQQALGQGPEFLTYFQNEAQLDKSGLPSDRFFAERPEGSVSTLKIQRTQQEDSAVYLCASSGTFVINEQYFGPGTRLTVT.

In its sample, this clone was seen a few times. The genes are TRBV7-3 and TRBJ1-4; TRBD1 matches at 8 bases. This CDR3 spans 16 amino acids. Per germline, CDR1 SGHTA and CDR2 FQGTGA. J lost 2 bases, V lost 5 bases, and 7 bases had no gene match. CDR3 sequence (DNA): TGTGCCAGCAGCCCTGGGACAGGAGGGACTAATGAAAAACTGTTTTTT. Protein sequence: CASSPGTGGTNEKLFF.

The V and J genes are TRBV12-3 or TRBV12-4 and TRBJ1-5, with D unresolved. The V end was cut by 7 bases, the J end by 0 bases, with 7 bases between. There are 13 residues in the CDR3. CDR3 sequence (DNA): TGTGCCAGCATTGGGAATAGCAATCAGCCCCAGCATTTT. This codes for CASIGNSNQPQHF.

This clone was observed many times. The chain links TRBV9 to TRBJ1-1, with D uncertain. V shed 5 bases and J shed 5 bases, with 13 bases lying between them. The V gene's germline CDR1 is SGDLS and CDR2 YYNGEE. This CDR3 contains 13 residues. The DNA of the CDR3 is TGTGCCAGCAGAAGGGTGGGTGAGACTGAAGCTTTCTTT. Translating it yields CASRRVGETEAFF.

The CDR3 nucleotides read TGCAGCGTTGATCGGGGAGATACGCAGTATTTT. This translates into CSVDRGDTQYF. The chain employs TRBV29-1 and TRBJ2-3; TRBD2 might be the D (5 bases). Germline lookup yields CDR1 SQVTM and CDR2 ANQGSEA. Trimming took off 3 bases at V and 5 bases at J, with 6 bases between the two ends. This CDR3 contains 11 residues.

This clone was detected once. The chain links TRBV28 to TRBJ1-6; the D gene is possibly TRBD1 (5 bases). Germline V gene lookup returns CDR1 MDHEN and CDR2 SYDVKM. V lost 4 bases and J lost 1, with 14 bases in between. This CDR3 region has 17 residues. Written as DNA, the CDR3 is TGTGCCAGCAGTTCCCCGGGGGGAGGGTCCTATAATTCACCCCTCCACTTT. Its translation is CASSSPGGGSYNSPLHF. The whole variable domain, remainder taken from reference TRBV28 and TRBJ1-6, is DVKVTQSSRYLVKRTGEKVFLECVQDMDHENMFWYRQDPGLGLRLIYFSYDVKMKEKGDIPEGYSVSREKKERFSLILESASTNQTSMYLCASSSPGGGSYNSPLHFGNGTRLTVT.

The rearrangement links TRBV2 to TRBJ2-2, with D possibly TRBD1 on 6 matching bases. CDR1 is SNHLY, CDR2 FYNNEI, per germline. This CDR3 contains 14 residues. Deletions cut 1 base from V and 5 bases from J, with 8 bases between. The CDR3 coding sequence is TGTGCCAGCAGTGAAGTCAGGGGTACCGGGGAGCTGTTTTTT. Its protein product is CASSEVRGTGELFF.